This TCR beta chain was recovered during a study of cytomegalovirus exposure and HLA in healthy donors (TCRdb year 2017). The study in broad terms: The approximately 710 repertoires of the first cohort and the 120 validation repertoires were produced on the same platform, according to a later analysis. A separate validation cohort of roughly 120 different subjects was used in addition to the approximately 640-subject first cohort. The study aimed to test whether cataloging public T cell receptors could reveal signatures of past pathogen exposure. To predict cytomegalovirus infection status, the study combined high-throughput TCR immunosequencing, statistical association of individual TCRs with disease status, and machine learning. Findings and caveats that apply to the study as a whole: In vitro tests confirmed that a few of the cytomegalovirus-associated TCR beta chains recognize cytomegalovirus antigens. While some public TCRs were present in many individuals, most TCR sequences turned up only very rarely across donors. Cytomegalovirus status was reported to be diagnosed by the classifier with high specificity and sensitivity in both the original and validation cohorts. A total of about 150 TCR beta chains were listed by the study as associated with cytomegalovirus. All 120 or so repertoires were used to score co-occurrence in the validation cohort in a later analysis, because that analysis had no HLA typing for the cohort. In a later analysis, TCRs clustered in the first cohort were found to also tend to co-occur in the roughly 120 validation repertoires, with about 93% of cluster scores above 0. It was suggested by the authors that the approach could potentially be generalized to other disease states and immunological phenotypes.

A remark on this clone: Its antigen remains undetermined. One end of the junction is discordant with germline, which a read error may explain.

From the germline V gene, CDR1 is MNHNS and CDR2 is SASEGT. Measured from the cysteine to the phenylalanine, the CDR3 is 15 residues long. Kept here is only the CDR3 DNA, which spans 45 bases and is read in frame from base 1. The donors belonged to the validation cohort of 120 subjects, which was separate from the approximately 700-subject first cohort. The protocol used for the library was the immunoSEQ multiplex PCR assay. The source study handled its data this way. A statistical classification framework was developed to diagnose cytomegalovirus status using the catalog of TCR beta chain sequences. Not all clones reach the TCRdb copy of this immuneACCESS table, which keeps in-frame sequences only. Checked studies attribute under half of the gap to unresolved V genes and leave the rest unexplained. V, J and clone size derive from that table, while D and trimming were established from the DNA sequence. The sample contains 150,000 to 200,000 clones, roughly nine tenths of them found a single time. Together, the top ten hold approximately 10% of the sample.

The sequence came from a woman between 18 and 30 years old in good health and CMV-seropositive. The rearrangement joined TRBV6-1 to TRBJ1-5; a confident D gene designation cannot be given. The specimen was PBMCs. The nucleotides read TGTGCCAGCAGTGAACTTTCGGTGGGCAAACAGCCCCAGCATTTT. Translated, this gives CASSELSVGKQPQHF.